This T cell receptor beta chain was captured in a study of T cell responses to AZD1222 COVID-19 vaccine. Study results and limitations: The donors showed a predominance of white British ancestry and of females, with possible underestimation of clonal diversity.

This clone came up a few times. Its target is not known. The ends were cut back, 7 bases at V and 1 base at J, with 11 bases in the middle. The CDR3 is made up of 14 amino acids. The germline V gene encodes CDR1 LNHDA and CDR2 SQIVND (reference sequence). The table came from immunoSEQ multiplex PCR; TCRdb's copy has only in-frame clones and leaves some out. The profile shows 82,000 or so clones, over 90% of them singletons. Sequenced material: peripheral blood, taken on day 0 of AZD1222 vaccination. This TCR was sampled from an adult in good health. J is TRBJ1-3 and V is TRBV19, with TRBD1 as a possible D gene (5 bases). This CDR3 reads CASTRGGSGNTIYF. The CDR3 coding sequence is TGTGCCAGTACCCGGGGGGGATCTGGAAACACCATATATTTT. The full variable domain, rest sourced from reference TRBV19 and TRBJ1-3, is DGGITQSPKYLFRKEGQNVTLSCEQNLNHDAMYWYRQDPGQGLRLIYYSQIVNDFQKGDIAEGYSVSREKKESFPLTVTSAQKNPTAFYLCASTRGGSGNTIYFGEGSWLTVV.